These 10 T cell receptor beta chains were sequenced from one sample in a study of T-cell memory formation after mild COVID-19 (TCRdb year 2021). The library was produced with 5' RACE. Sequenced on an Illumina NovaSeq 6000. TCRdb trimmed the raw reads at Q25, called clones with MiXCR and kept productive beta chains. When rows share a CDR3 protein, they turn into one entry using the most common DNA and genes. This sample comprises 210,000 or so distinct CDR3 sequences, around 26% of them detected only once. The ten top clones hold over 9.5% of the sample. Sequenced material: PBMCs or a T cell subset sorted from them (not recorded which). All receptors derive from an adult woman who had mild COVID-19 (a few samples of this study predate the infection). The sample titles of this study are shuffled in the database, so cell type and time point are left out; the donor was told from shared clones.

The chain joins TRBV30 to TRBJ2-3; no clear D gene. CDR3 length equals 13 residues. CDR1 is GTSNPN, CDR2 SVGIG, per germline (reference sequence). V was cut by 1 base and J by 2 bases, with 7 bases left in between. In DNA, the CDR3 is TGTGCCTGGAGTGAGGGCTTCACAGATACGCAGTATTTT. Encoded protein: CAWSEGFTDTQYF.

The chain combines TRBV20-1 with TRBJ2-2, with a tentative D call TRBD2 (6 bases). CDR3 size: 12 residues. In germline, CDR1 is DFQATT, CDR2 SNEGSKA (reference sequence). The V and J ends lost 1 base and 8 bases respectively, with 8 bases between them. DNA for the CDR3: TGCAGTGCTAGAGGGCTAGCGGGGGAGCTGTTTTTT. It yields the protein CSARGLAGELFF.

This clonotype appeared a single time. V and J are TRBV9 and TRBJ2-2, with D uncertain. CDR3 length equals 13 residues. Germline V gene sequence: CDR1 SGDLS, CDR2 YYNGEE. Trimming pared 3 bases from V and 4 bases from J, leaving 7 bases between. The CDR3: CASSEGPTGELFF. The CDR3 DNA is TGTGCCAGCAGCGAAGGACCCACCGGGGAGCTGTTTTTT. Full variable domain (remainder filled in from reference TRBV9 and TRBJ2-2): DSGVTQTPKHLITATGQRVTLRCSPRSGDLSVYWYQQSLDQGLQFLIQYYNGEERAKGNILERFSAQQFPDLHSELNLSSLELGDSALYFCASSEGPTGELFFGEGSRLTVL.

The CDR3 region is CAWSVDRGGELFF. DNA of the CDR3: TGTGCCTGGAGCGTGGATAGGGGCGGGGAGCTGTTTTTT. This chain uses TRBV30 with TRBJ2-2, with D perhaps matching TRBD1 (5 bases). The CDR3 length is 13 residues. Germline values: CDR1 GTSNPN, CDR2 SVGIG (reference sequence). Trimming shortened V by 3 bases and J by 7 bases, and 12 bases separated the two germline ends.

This chain joins TRBV6-6 and TRBJ2-5; 11 bases fit TRBD2. The V segment lost 6 bases and the J segment 5 bases; nucleotides outside the gene matches: 8. This CDR3 spans 15 amino acids. CDR1 is MNHNY, CDR2 SVGAGI, per germline (reference sequence). CDR3 bases: TGTGCCAGCAGGGATAGCGGGGGGGCGGTGGAGACCCAGTACTTC. This gives the protein CASRDSGGAVETQYF.

The rearrangement joins TRBV7-8 to TRBJ2-1; TRBD1 or TRBD2 may be the D gene (5 bases each). Trimming took off 10 bases at V and 10 bases at J, with 14 bases between the two ends. There are 11 residues in the CDR3. Germline loops: CDR1 SGHVS, CDR2 FQNEAQ. This CDR3 is CAILIGGEQFF. The CDR3 coding sequence is TGTGCCATCTTAATTGGGGGAGAGCAGTTCTTC. The full variable domain, with the rest looked up from reference TRBV7-8 and TRBJ2-1, is GAGVSQSPRYKVAKRGQDVALRCDPISGHVSLFWYQQALGQGPEFLTYFQNEAQLDKSGLPSDRFFAERPEGSVSTLKIQRTQQEDSAVYLCAILIGGEQFFGPGTRLTVL.

This clonotype was counted only a few times. The V call is TRBV10-3, the J call TRBJ2-5; 8 nucleotides line up with TRBD1. Germline CDR1 is ENHRY and CDR2 is SYGVKD. The V segment lost 5 bases and the J segment 1 base; nucleotides outside the gene matches: 3. The CDR3 runs 14 residues. For the CDR3, the DNA is TGTGCCATCAGTAGACAGGGGACCCAAGAGACCCAGTACTTC. Its protein is CAISRQGTQETQYF.

The gene calls are TRBV30 and TRBJ1-2; D call uncertain. Germline V gene lookup returns CDR1 GTSNPN and CDR2 SVGIG (reference sequence). The CDR3 is 12 amino acids. The V end was cut by 2 bases, the J end by 8 bases, with 12 bases between. This CDR3 reads CAWSRTGWGYTF. The DNA of the CDR3 is TGTGCCTGGAGTCGTACCGGCTGGGGCTACACCTTC. The variable domain in full, completed from reference TRBV30 and TRBJ1-2, reads SQTIHQWPATLVQPVGSPLSLECTVEGTSNPNLYWYRQAAGRGLQLLFYSVGIGQISSEVPQNLSASRPQDRQFILSSKKLLLSDSGFYLCAWSRTGWGYTFGSGTRLTVV.

This chain links TRBV9 with TRBJ2-7; TRBD1 matches at 9 bases. V shed 4 bases, J shed 7 bases, and the junction held 15 bases outside the gene matches. Germline CDR1 reads SGDLS; CDR2 reads YYNGEE. This CDR3 spans 16 amino acids. The CDR3 is CASSPFDRGVSGEQYF. The DNA of the CDR3 is TGTGCCAGCAGCCCCTTCGACAGGGGGGTTTCGGGGGAGCAGTACTTC.

This clonotype was picked up a small number of times. The chain recombines TRBV6-2 or TRBV6-3 with TRBJ2-7; D might be TRBD1 (5 bases). Germline V gene sequence: CDR1 MNHEY, CDR2 SVGEGT. CDR3 length: 12 amino acids. V was cut by 1 base and J by 5 bases, with 6 bases left in between. CDR3 bases: TGTGCCAGCAGTTACTTAGGGGACGAGCAGTACTTC. Translating it yields CASSYLGDEQYF.